This T cell receptor (beta chain) was captured in a study of T cells in Graves' hyperthyroidism and ophthalmopathy. The germline CDR1 and CDR2 sequences are SNHLY and FYNNEI. V lost 5 bases and J 0 bases, leaving 5 bases between the germline ends. The CDR3 has 14 amino acids. This clonotype came up many times. Its antigen is not identified. Study findings and constraints: Most thyroid clonotypes expanded above 0.001 appeared in blood too. Through a model of 13 V-J features, ophthalmopathy was separated from stable hyperthyroidism.

TCR beta CDR3 regions were amplified from RNA. With the HTBI primer set, the TCR CDR3 went through a first round of RT-PCR. Via MiXCR, TCRdb re-called the multiplex PCR reads, giving one row per CDR3 protein. The sample yields fewer than 500,000 distinct CDR3 sequences, about 15% seen once. This TCR was sampled from a man aged 18 to 30 with Graves' ophthalmopathy. What was sequenced was blood. The chain joins TRBV2 to TRBJ2-6, with unresolved D. In DNA, the CDR3 is TGTGCCAGCAGTCCCATCTCTGGGGCCAACGTCCTGACTTTC. Protein product: CASSPISGANVLTF.